This entry concerns a single T cell receptor (beta chain). The CDR3 totals 13 residues. Germline V gene lookup returns CDR1 SGHTA and CDR2 FQGNSA. Trimming left V 4 bases short and J 7 bases short, with 11 bases between. The data were taken from a study of shared clonotypes between healthy human individuals. Measured with immunoSEQ multiplex PCR; TCRdb has only the in-frame clones, and not every one. The sample carries about 1.1 million clones, around three quarters recorded once. This chain joins TRBV7-2 and TRBJ1-5; D is undetermined. The sequence derives from a man between 18 and 35 years old in good health. Some clones in this sample may be carry-over from other donors' samples. Sequencing input: memory CD4+ T cells from PBMCs. As to subset: CD45RA-negative fraction. The DNA of the CDR3 is TGTGCCAGCAGCTCCCCCGTCGGCCAGCCCCAGCATTTT. This translates into CASSSPVGQPQHF. Filled out from reference TRBV7-2 and TRBJ1-5, the complete variable domain reads GAGVSQSPSNKVTEKGKDVELRCDPISGHTALYWYRQSLGQGLEFLIYFQGNSAPDKSGLPSDRFSAERTGGSVSTLTIQRTQQEDSAVYLCASSSPVGQPQHFGDGTRLSIL.